The sample holds many counts of the clone carrying this TCR beta chain. Antigen specificity is unknown. The sample belongs to a study of glioma-infiltrating T cells. Overall study: Presurgical dexamethasone in glioma patients lasted six or fewer days.

CDR1 and CDR2 from the germline V gene are MDHEN and SYDVKM. The CDR3 loop spans 11 amino acids. V lost 8 bases, J lost 2 bases, and 5 bases lay in between. General study findings and limits: Gliomas, especially low-grade, showed above-expected tissue-blood divergence; non-neoplastic patients showed below. Patients with low tissue-blood divergence carried a signature set of shared blood CDR3 motifs.

The iRepertoire nested amplicon-rescue multiplex PCR amplified TCR alpha and beta CDR3s from RNA. TCRdb used MiXCR to reprocess the multiplex PCR reads, holding one entry per CDR3 protein. The sample lists a few hundred thousand distinct CDR3 sequences; more than 35% were seen once. The specimen sequenced was glioma tissue, nonneoplastic brain tissue, or PBMCs (not recorded which). This sequence originates from a human donor with low-grade glioma or glioblastoma, undergoing nonglioma brain surgery, or in good health (not recorded which). This chain links TRBV28 with TRBJ2-3; D gene unclear. In DNA, the CDR3 is TGTGCCAGCTCAATCACAGATACGCAGTATTTT. Its translation: CASSITDTQYF.